Each of the 7 T cell receptor beta chains below was sequenced from the same sample in a study of T cells after yellow fever vaccination. TCRdb passed the 5' RACE reads through MiXCR, listing each CDR3 protein once. The profile covers 450,000 to 650,000 distinct CDR3 sequences, with about 13% appearing a single time and around 15% taken by the ten largest. This specimen consisted of PBMCs, obtained on the day of the yellow fever booster vaccination. These receptors came from a young man who received the YFV17D yellow fever vaccine.

This chain uses TRBV6-5 with TRBJ2-7; 9 bases align to TRBD1. Germline V gene sequence: CDR1 MNHEY, CDR2 SVGAGI. V dropped 0 bases and J dropped 3; count of bases not matched to a gene: 6. This CDR3 is 16 amino acids long. This chain's CDR3 is CASSYSKGQGSYEQYF. CDR3 DNA: TGTGCCAGCAGTTACTCGAAAGGACAGGGGAGCTACGAGCAGTACTTC.

This clonotype was found many times. The chain carries TRBV5-1 and TRBJ2-7; tentative D call: TRBD2 (6 bases). From germline, CDR1 is SGHRS and CDR2 YFSETQ. Trimming left V 0 bases short and J 3 bases short, with 13 bases between. The CDR3 totals 15 residues. The DNA of the CDR3 is TGCGCCAGCAGCTTGGCATCGCGGGGATACTACGAGCAGTACTTC. Translating it yields CASSLASRGYYEQYF.

This clonotype was counted a few times. The V gene is TRBV25-1, the J gene TRBJ1-6; the D is unclear. The germline V gene has CDR1 MGHDK and CDR2 SYGVNS. V was shortened by 4 bases and J by 9 bases, with 13 bases between the two germline ends. The length of the CDR3 is 14 residues. The CDR3 protein is CASSGPGGSSPLHF. CDR3 coding DNA: TGTGCCAGCAGTGGACCGGGAGGGTCTTCACCCCTCCACTTT.

The chain carries TRBV11-2 and TRBJ2-3; no firm D call. Per the germline V gene, CDR1 is SGHAT and CDR2 is FQNNGV. The CDR3 sequence is 15 residues long. V gave up 0 bases and J gave up 1 base, with 8 bases separating them. Here the CDR3 DNA reads TGTGCCAGCAGCTTAGATCTCCCTGGCACAGATACGCAGTATTTT. Protein sequence: CASSLDLPGTDTQYF.

There are a few counts of this clonotype. The chain is built from TRBV19 and TRBJ1-1, with TRBD1 identical over 9 bases. The V and J ends lost 6 bases and 6 bases, in that order; junction bases with no gene match: 14. CDR3 length: 16 amino acids. Germline CDR1 is LNHDA and CDR2 is SQIVND (reference sequence). The DNA for the CDR3 is TGTGCCAGTAGGGCGAGTCGCAAGGACAGGGGATCTGAAGCTTTCTTT. This encodes CASRASRKDRGSEAFF.

The chain carries TRBV19 and TRBJ1-2; D is ambiguous. CDR3 length equals 12 residues. Germline-derived CDR1 and CDR2 are LNHDA and SQIVND (reference sequence). Trimming stripped 5 bases from V and 7 bases from J, with 11 bases between. The CDR3 DNA is TGTGCCAGTAGTCCAGGAGGCGGTGGCTACACCTTC. Amino acid sequence: CASSPGGGGYTF. The full variable domain, its missing parts supplied by reference TRBV19 and TRBJ1-2, is DGGITQSPKYLFRKEGQNVTLSCEQNLNHDAMYWYRQDPGQGLRLIYYSQIVNDFQKGDIAEGYSVSREKKESFPLTVTSAQKNPTAFYLCASSPGGGGYTFGSGTRLTVV.

The chain uses TRBV12-3 or TRBV12-4 and TRBJ2-3, with D possibly matching TRBD2 (6 bases). With 6 bases removed from V and 1 base from J, the gap between germline ends came to 11 bases. This CDR3 region has 14 residues. CDR3 DNA: TGTGCCAGCAGCCAGAGGGAGGGCACAGATACGCAGTATTTT. Translation: CASSQREGTDTQYF.